This T cell receptor (beta chain) was recorded in a study of beta chain features in type 1 diabetes. Expressed TCRB transcripts were sequenced after all isolated RNA was converted to cDNA. Sequencing used immunoSEQ multiplex PCR; TCRdb keeps in-frame clones, though not all of them. Of under 250,000 clones listed, roughly 14% are singletons. Germline V lookup: CDR1 LGHNA, CDR2 YSLEER. This CDR3 has 15 amino acids. V lost 1 base, J lost 10 bases, and 19 bases lay in between. Whole-study results and caveats: A greater similarity of naive, central memory and Treg TCRB repertoires was seen among patients than among healthy donors. People with Type 1 diabetes carried modestly yet significantly shorter TCRB CDR3s in all four CD4+ subsets.

Remarks on this clone: Its antigen is unknown.

This clonotype originated in a woman in her thirties or forties in good health. This chain uses TRBV4-3 with TRBJ1-2, with D perhaps TRBD1 (6 bases). Sequencing was done on a sample of naive CD4+ T cells from blood. For the CDR3, the DNA is TGCGCCAGCAGCCAAGTCGGAACGGGGGGACAACACTACACCTTC. Encoded protein: CASSQVGTGGQHYTF.